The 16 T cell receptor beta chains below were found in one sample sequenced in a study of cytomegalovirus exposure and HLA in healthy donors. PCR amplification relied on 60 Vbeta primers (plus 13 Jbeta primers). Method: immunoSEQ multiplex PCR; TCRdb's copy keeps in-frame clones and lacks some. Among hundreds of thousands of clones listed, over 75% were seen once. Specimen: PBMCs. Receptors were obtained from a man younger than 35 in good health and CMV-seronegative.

The CDR3 sequence is CASSQTGEGTEAFF. The DNA for the CDR3 is TGCGCCAGCAGCCAGACAGGGGAGGGCACTGAAGCTTTCTTT. The genes are TRBV4-3 and TRBJ1-1; 8 nucleotides align to TRBD1. This CDR3 has 14 residues. Germline V lookup: CDR1 LGHNA, CDR2 YSLEER. J gave up 4 bases and V 3 bases, and 4 bases lay outside the gene matches.

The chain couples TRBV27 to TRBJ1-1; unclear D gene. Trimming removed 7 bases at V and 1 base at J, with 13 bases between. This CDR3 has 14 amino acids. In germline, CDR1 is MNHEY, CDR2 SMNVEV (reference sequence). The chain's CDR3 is CASTLSRGNTEAFF. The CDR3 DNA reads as TGTGCCAGCACCCTGAGCCGGGGGAACACTGAAGCTTTCTTT.

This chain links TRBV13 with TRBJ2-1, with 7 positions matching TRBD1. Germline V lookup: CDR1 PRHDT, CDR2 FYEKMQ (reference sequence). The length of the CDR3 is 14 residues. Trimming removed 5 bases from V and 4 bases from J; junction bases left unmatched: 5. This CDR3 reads CASSPPGQYNEQFF. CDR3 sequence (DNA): TGTGCCAGCAGCCCACCGGGACAGTACAATGAGCAGTTCTTC.

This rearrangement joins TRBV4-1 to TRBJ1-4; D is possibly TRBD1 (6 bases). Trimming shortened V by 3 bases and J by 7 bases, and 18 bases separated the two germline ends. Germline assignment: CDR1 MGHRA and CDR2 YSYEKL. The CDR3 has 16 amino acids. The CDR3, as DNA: TGCGCCAGCAGCCAGATAATGGCAGGGGAACTTGAAAAACTGTTTTTT. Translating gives CASSQIMAGELEKLFF.

Written as DNA, the CDR3 is TGTGCCAGCAGCCAGGGACAGAACACAGATACGCAGTATTTT. Translation: CASSQGQNTDTQYF. The chain carries TRBV5-4 and TRBJ2-3; 7 bases match TRBD1. The CDR3 consists of 14 residues. Unmatched junction bases numbered 4, after V lost 4 bases and J lost 2 bases. The germline V gene encodes CDR1 SGHNT and CDR2 YYREEE (reference sequence).

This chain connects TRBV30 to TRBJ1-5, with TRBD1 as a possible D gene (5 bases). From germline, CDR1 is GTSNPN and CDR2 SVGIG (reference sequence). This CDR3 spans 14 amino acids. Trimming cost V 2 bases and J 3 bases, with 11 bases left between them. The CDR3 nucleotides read TGTGCCTGGAGTCCACAGGTTTTCAATCAGCCCCAGCATTTT. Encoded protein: CAWSPQVFNQPQHF.

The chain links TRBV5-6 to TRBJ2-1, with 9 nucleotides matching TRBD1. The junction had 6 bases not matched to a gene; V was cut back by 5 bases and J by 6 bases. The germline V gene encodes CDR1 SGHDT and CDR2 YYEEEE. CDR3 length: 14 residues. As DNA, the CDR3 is TGTGCCAGCAGTTACAGGGGGCGGCTCAATGAGCAGTTCTTC. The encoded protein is CASSYRGRLNEQFF.

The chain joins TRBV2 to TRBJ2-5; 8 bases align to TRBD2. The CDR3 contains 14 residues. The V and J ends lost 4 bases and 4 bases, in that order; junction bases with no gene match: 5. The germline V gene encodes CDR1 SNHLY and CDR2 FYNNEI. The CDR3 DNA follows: TGTGCCAGCAGTGGACCTCTAGCGGGAGAGACCCAGTACTTC. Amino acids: CASSGPLAGETQYF.

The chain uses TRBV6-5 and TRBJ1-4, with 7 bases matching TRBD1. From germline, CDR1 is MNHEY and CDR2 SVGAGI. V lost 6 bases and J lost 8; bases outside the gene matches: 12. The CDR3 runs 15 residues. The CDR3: CASRTSEGGREKLFF. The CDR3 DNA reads TGTGCCAGCAGAACCTCGGAAGGGGGCAGGGAAAAACTGTTTTTT.

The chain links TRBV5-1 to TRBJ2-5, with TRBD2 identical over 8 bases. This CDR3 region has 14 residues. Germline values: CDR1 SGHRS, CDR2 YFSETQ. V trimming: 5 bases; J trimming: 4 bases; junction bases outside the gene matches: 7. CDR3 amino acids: CASSIGGGRETQYF. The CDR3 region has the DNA TGCGCCAGCAGTATCGGGGGGGGACGAGAGACCCAGTACTTC.

The CDR3 nucleotides are TGCGCCAGCAGTCCGTCACCGCCAGGGAGGGGTCAAGAGACCCAGTACTTC. Encoded protein: CASSPSPPGRGQETQYF. The chain is built from TRBV23-1 and TRBJ2-5; 7 bases are shared with TRBD2. TRBV23-1 is given ORF status, its function remaining uncertain. The CDR3 has 17 amino acids. J was trimmed by 2 bases and V by 4 bases; bases with no gene match: 13.

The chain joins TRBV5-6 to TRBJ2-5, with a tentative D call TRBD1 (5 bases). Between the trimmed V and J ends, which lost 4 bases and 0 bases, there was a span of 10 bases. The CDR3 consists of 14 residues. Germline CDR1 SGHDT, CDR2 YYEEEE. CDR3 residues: CASSPTEYQETQYF. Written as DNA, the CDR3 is TGTGCCAGCAGCCCGACAGAATACCAAGAGACCCAGTACTTC.

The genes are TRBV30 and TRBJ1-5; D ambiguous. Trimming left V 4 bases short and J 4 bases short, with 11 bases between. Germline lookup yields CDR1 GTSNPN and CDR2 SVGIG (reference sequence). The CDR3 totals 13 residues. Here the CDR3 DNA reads TGTGCCTGGAACGTGGGCCCAAATCAGCCCCAGCATTTT. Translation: CAWNVGPNQPQHF.

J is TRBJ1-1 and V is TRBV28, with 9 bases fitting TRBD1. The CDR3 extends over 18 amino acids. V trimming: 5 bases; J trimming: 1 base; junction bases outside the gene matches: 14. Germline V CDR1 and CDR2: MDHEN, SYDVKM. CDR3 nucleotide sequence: TGTGCCAGCAGTCCCTATGGGGGGACAGGGAGGGAGAACACTGAAGCTTTCTTT. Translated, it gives CASSPYGGTGRENTEAFF.

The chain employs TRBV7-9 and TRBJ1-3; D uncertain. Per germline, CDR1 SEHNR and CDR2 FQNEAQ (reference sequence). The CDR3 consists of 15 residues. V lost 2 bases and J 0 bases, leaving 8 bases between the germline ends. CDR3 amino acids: CASSLSGDSGNTIYF. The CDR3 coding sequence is TGTGCCAGCAGCTTATCGGGTGACTCTGGAAACACCATATATTTT.

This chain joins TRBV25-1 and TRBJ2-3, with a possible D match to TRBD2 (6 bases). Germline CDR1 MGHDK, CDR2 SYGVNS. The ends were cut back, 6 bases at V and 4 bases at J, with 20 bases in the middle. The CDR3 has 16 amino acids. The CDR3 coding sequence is TGTGCCAGCAGCATAGGGACTCAGAGCTGGGCAGATACGCAGTATTTT. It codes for CASSIGTQSWADTQYF.